This T cell receptor beta chain is drawn from a study of vaccination effects on CD4 cells after COVID-19. The protocol was immunoSEQ multiplex PCR, while the TCRdb copy is restricted to in-frame clones and leaves out a portion. The sample holds about 72,000 clones, approximately 77% seen once. The CDR3 consists of 15 residues. CDR1 and CDR2 (germline): KGHSH, LQKENI. Trimming cost V 3 bases and J 4 bases; bases outside gene matches: 7. Study observations and caveats: Marked clonal contraction of infection- and vaccine-induced clones was seen late after vaccination.

CD4+ T cell isolation took place after 10 days of culture. Nucleocapsid antibody tests were negative, and the vaccine recipients had no prior SARS-CoV-2 infection. A remark on this clone: The antigen is not known.

This rearrangement joins TRBV18 to TRBJ1-1; 8 bases agree with TRBD1. The TCR was taken from a human donor who received a COVID-19 vaccine. This specimen was CD4+ T cells from PBMCs cultured without peptide, taken before COVID-19 vaccination. CDR3 sequence (DNA): TGTGCCAGCTCACCTACGACGGACAGGGCCACTGAAGCTTTCTTT. It encodes CASSPTTDRATEAFF.